Listed below are T cell receptor beta chains from one sample, sequenced in a study of blood T cell repertoires in COVID-19. The assay was immunoSEQ multiplex PCR, and TCRdb's table has in-frame clones only and misses some. The sample lists roughly 300,000 clones, around 90% occurring once. Source material: PBMCs or T cells enriched from blood (not recorded which). The receptors shown here come from a woman aged 30 to 39 who had recovered from COVID-19. The CDR3 runs from the conserved cysteine through the conserved F or W. The D gene is left open where the match is weak. Size is omitted from some rows. Given values are once, few, many or a class for expanded clones.

clone size	V gene	J gene	D gene	CDR3 protein	CDR3 DNA
-	TRBV7-9	TRBJ2-4	TRBD2	CASSLVAGLAKNIQYF	TGTGCCAGCAGCTTAGTAGCGGGCCTAGCCAAAAACATTCAGTACTTC
-	TRBV2	TRBJ1-5	-	CASSETGSDNQPQHF	TGTGCCAGCAGTGAGACAGGATCAGACAATCAGCCCCAGCATTTT
-	TRBV4-1	TRBJ2-1	TRBD2	CASSQVRLAVYNEQFF	TGCGCCAGCAGCCAAGTTCGACTAGCGGTCTACAATGAGCAGTTCTTC
-	TRBV4-1	TRBJ2-7	-	CASSQPLYTAESYEQYF	TGCGCCAGCAGCCAACCCTTATACACAGCCGAATCCTACGAGCAGTACTTC
-	TRBV27	TRBJ2-3	TRBD2	CASSLLGLEDTQYF	TGTGCCAGCAGTTTACTAGGACTAGAGGATACGCAGTATTTT
-	TRBV15	TRBJ1-6	TRBD1	CATRRDRDNSPLHF	TGTGCCACCAGGAGGGACAGGGATAATTCACCCCTCCACTTT
-	TRBV7-2	TRBJ1-1	-	CASSLIRENTEAFF	TGTGCCAGCAGCTTAATCCGAGAGAACACTGAAGCTTTCTTT
-	TRBV28	TRBJ2-7	TRBD2	CASSVTLAAPIHEQYF	TGTGCCAGCAGCGTTACCCTAGCGGCGCCTATCCACGAGCAGTACTTC
few	TRBV6-7	TRBJ2-3	TRBD2	CASSYYGGSTDTQYF	TGTGCCAGCAGTTACTACGGGGGGAGCACAGATACGCAGTATTTT
-	TRBV5-1	TRBJ2-3	-	CASKTSPAGDTQYF	TGCGCCAGCAAGACGAGTCCCGCAGGCGATACGCAGTATTTT